This TCR beta chain was captured in a study of blood T cell repertoires in COVID-19 (TCRdb year 2020). In the study overall: The collaborator samples originated in the United States, Italy and Spain and spanned the acute and convalescent phases of COVID-19. HLA class I and class II types, where available, came from metadata supplied by the sample provider rather than from assay-based typing. Deeply sampled blood TCRbeta repertoires from subjects exposed to, actively infected with, or recovered from COVID-19 were included in the dataset. The samples were drawn from the first 160 participants of the ongoing ImmuneRACE study and from about 1,200 subjects provided by 6 global collaborators. The repertoires were made available in a free public database intended to serve as a resource for research on the immune response to SARS-CoV-2. The sample metadata nearly always contained a de-identified subject ID, COVID-19 status, age in years and sex. The material from the prospective study consisted of cDNA or gDNA derived from T cells, B-cell-depleted T cells, or PBMCs.

CDR1 and CDR2 were assigned from the germline V gene as SNHLY and FYNNEI. CDR3 length: 17 amino acids, cysteine to phenylalanine. Here the CDR3 DNA is all that survives: 51 bases in frame from base 1. Ends trimmed: V by 7 bases, J by 0 bases; bases unmatched to a gene: 9. This clone occurred a few times. What this receptor recognizes is not known. Base qualities were left out, and no much larger clone turns up one base away. The immunoSEQ Assay, a bias-controlled multiplex PCR, was used to amplify TCRbeta CDR3 regions from genomic DNA. In the original analysis: Within the assay, amplification of reference gene primers was used to estimate how many nucleated cells each sample contained. To quantify the absolute abundance of each unique TCRbeta CDR3 rearrangement, sequence reads were collapsed and filtered. For each sample, productive Simpson clonality was calculated by taking the square root of Simpson's diversity index across productive rearrangements. The clones in this table, taken by TCRdb from immuneACCESS, are in-frame only. Not every clone is retained; where verified, under half of the shortfall comes from an unresolved V gene, and the cause of the rest is unknown. Clonal size and the V and J genes are those of that table, whereas D and trimming came from the DNA. The sample includes about 8,000 clones, with 80% to 90% observed a single time. Clones ranked in the top ten supply 6.9% of the sample.

The investigation overall reported the following: Clinical and demographic metadata were provided uncurated, with the amount varying by source and participant.

The collaborating institutions used their own protocols to collect whole blood in K2EDTA tubes. For TCRbeta analysis, collaborators shipped samples as frozen whole blood, isolated PBMCs, or DNA extracted from either of those sample types. The clonotype originates from a woman aged 45-60 years with active or convalescent COVID-19. The sequence links TRBV2 to TRBJ1-4, with 9 middle bases fitting TRBD1. The sequenced sample consisted of peripheral blood. The base sequence is TGTGCCAGCACTTCCGGGACAGGGCCTGCAACTAATGAAAAACTGTTTTTT. This translates into CASTSGTGPATNEKLFF. Where the CDR3 stops, the reference TRBV2 and TRBJ1-4 genes take over; the full variable domain is EPEVTQTPSHQVTQMGQEVILRCVPISNHLYFYWYRQILGQKVEFLVSFYNNEISEKSEIFDDQFSVERPDGSNFTLKIRSTKLEDSAMYFCASTSGTGPATNEKLFFGSGTQLSVL.